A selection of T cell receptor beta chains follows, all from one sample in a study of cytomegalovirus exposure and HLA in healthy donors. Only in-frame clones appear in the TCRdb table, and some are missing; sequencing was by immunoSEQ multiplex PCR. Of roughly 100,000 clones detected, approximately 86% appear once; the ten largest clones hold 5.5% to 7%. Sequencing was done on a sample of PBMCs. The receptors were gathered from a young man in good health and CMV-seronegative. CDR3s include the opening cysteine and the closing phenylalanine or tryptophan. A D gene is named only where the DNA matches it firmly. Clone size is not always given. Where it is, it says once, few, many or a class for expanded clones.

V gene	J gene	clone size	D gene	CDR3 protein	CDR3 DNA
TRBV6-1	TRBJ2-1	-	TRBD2	CAISDKVAGEIYNEQFF	TGTGCCATCAGTGATAAGGTAGCGGGGGAAATATACAATGAGCAGTTCTTC
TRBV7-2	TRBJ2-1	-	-	CASSLGLSSYNEQFF	TGTGCCAGCAGCTTAGGTCTCAGCTCCTACAATGAGCAGTTCTTC
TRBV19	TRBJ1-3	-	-	CASSIAGRGNTIYF	TGTGCCAGTAGTATTGCGGGTAGGGGAAACACCATATATTTT
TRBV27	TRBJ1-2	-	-	CASSPQGVNGYTF	TGTGCCAGCAGTCCACAGGGCGTGAATGGCTACACCTTC
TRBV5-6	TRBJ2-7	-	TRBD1	CASSLALQGWREQYF	TGTGCCAGCAGCTTGGCCCTACAGGGGTGGAGGGAGCAGTACTTC
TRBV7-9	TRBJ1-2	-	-	CASSRRTELKNYGYTF	TGTGCCAGCAGCCGCCGGACAGAGCTGAAGAACTATGGCTACACCTTC
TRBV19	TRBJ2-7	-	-	CASRGTSRSAYEQYF	TGTGCCAGTAGAGGGACAAGCCGGAGTGCCTACGAGCAGTACTTC
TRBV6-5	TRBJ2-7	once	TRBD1	CASSYRPQGAFGEQYF	TGTGCCAGCAGTTACCGTCCACAGGGGGCCTTTGGGGAGCAGTACTTC
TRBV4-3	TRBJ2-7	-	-	CASSQDTRTTFREQYF	TGCGCCAGCAGCCAAGATACCCGGACTACCTTTCGCGAGCAGTACTTC
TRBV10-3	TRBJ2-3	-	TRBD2	CAIMASGTDTQYF	TGTGCCATCATGGCTAGCGGGACAGATACGCAGTATTTT
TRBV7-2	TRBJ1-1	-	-	CASSLPRNTEAFF	TGTGCCAGCAGCTTACCTAGGAACACTGAAGCTTTCTTT
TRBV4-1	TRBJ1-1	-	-	CASSQDQGYTEAFF	TGCGCCAGCAGCCAAGATCAGGGGTACACTGAAGCTTTCTTT
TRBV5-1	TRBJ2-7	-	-	CASRQGGDSYEQYF	TGCGCCAGCAGACAGGGGGGGGACTCCTACGAGCAGTACTTC
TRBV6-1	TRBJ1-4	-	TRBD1	CASSVGQVEKLFF	TGTGCCAGCAGTGTAGGACAGGTTGAAAAACTGTTTTTT
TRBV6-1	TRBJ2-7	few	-	CATSGSSYEQYF	TGTGCCACATCCGGTAGCTCCTACGAGCAGTACTTC
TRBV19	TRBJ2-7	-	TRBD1	CASSTWTGGSEQYF	TGTGCCAGTAGTACATGGACAGGGGGCAGCGAGCAGTACTTC
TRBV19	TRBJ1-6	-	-	CASSQQGSQSPLHF	TGTGCCAGTAGTCAGCAGGGGTCTCAATCACCCCTCCACTTT
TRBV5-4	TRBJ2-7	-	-	CASSFSGSYEQYF	TGTGCCAGCAGCTTTAGCGGTTCCTACGAGCAGTACTTC
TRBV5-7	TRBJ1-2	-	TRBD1	CASSLRPADRDRLLGYTF	TGTGCCAGCAGCTTGCGGCCCGCCGACCGGGACAGACTTCTTGGCTACACCTTC
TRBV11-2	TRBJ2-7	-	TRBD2	CASNPSGRLSYEQYF	TGTGCCAGCAACCCTAGCGGAAGACTATCCTACGAGCAGTACTTC
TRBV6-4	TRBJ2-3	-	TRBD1	CASSDGDSDGTDTQYF	TGTGCCAGCAGTGACGGGGACAGCGACGGAACAGATACGCAGTATTTT
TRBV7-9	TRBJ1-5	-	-	CASRGEDNQPQHF	TGTGCCAGCAGGGGTGAGGACAATCAGCCCCAGCATTTT
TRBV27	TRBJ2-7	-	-	CASSFWGGDSYEQYF	TGTGCCAGCAGTTTTTGGGGAGGAGACTCCTACGAGCAGTACTTC
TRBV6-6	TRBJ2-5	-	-	CASIRDYQETQYF	TGTGCCAGCATCAGGGACTACCAAGAGACCCAGTACTTC
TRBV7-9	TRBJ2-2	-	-	CASSLVSSETGELFF	TGTGCCAGCAGCTTAGTATCCTCGGAGACCGGGGAGCTGTTTTTT
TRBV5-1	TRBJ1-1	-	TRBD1	CASSLVGQDTSLYTEAFF	TGCGCCAGCAGCTTGGTGGGACAGGATACAAGCTTGTACACTGAAGCTTTCTTT
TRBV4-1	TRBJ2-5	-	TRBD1	CASSPGQGGETQYF	TGCGCCAGCAGCCCCGGACAGGGCGGCGAGACCCAGTACTTC
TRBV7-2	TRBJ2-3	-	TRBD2	CASSSRTSSDTQYF	TGTGCCAGCAGCTCCAGGACTAGCTCGGATACGCAGTATTTT
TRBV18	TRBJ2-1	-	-	CASSPPGLANNEQFF	TGTGCCAGCTCACCGCCTGGACTCGCCAACAATGAGCAGTTCTTC
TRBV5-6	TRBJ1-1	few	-	CASSLAPGNTEAFF	TGTGCCAGCAGCTTGGCCCCAGGAAACACTGAAGCTTTCTTT
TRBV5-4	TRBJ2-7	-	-	CASSWMRGTTYEQYF	TGTGCCAGCAGCTGGATGCGAGGGACAACCTACGAGCAGTACTTC
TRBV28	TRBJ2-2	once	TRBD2	CASSSTSGVNTGELFF	TGTGCCAGCAGTTCCACTAGCGGAGTCAACACCGGGGAGCTGTTTTTT
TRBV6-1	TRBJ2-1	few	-	CASSEAWAPPYNEQFF	TGTGCCAGCAGTGAAGCTTGGGCGCCGCCCTACAATGAGCAGTTCTTC
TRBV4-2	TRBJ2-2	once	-	CASSHRDKETGELFF	TGTGCCAGCAGCCACCGGGACAAAGAGACCGGGGAGCTGTTTTTT
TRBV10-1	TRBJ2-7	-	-	CASSESGNYEQYF	TGCGCCAGCAGTGAATCAGGGAACTACGAGCAGTACTTC
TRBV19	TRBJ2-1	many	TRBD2	CASSILTSGDEQFF	TGTGCCAGTAGTATTTTGACTAGCGGGGATGAGCAGTTCTTC
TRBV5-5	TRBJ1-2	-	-	CASSLRQGPVGGYTF	TGTGCCAGCAGCTTGCGGCAGGGCCCTGTAGGTGGCTACACCTTC
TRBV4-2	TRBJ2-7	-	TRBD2	CASSQGLAGVFNEQYF	TGTGCCAGCAGCCAAGGACTAGCGGGAGTTTTCAACGAGCAGTACTTC
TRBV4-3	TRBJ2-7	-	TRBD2	CASSWTSGRGDEQYF	TGCGCCAGCAGTTGGACTAGCGGGAGGGGTGACGAGCAGTACTTC
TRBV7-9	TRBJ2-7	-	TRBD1	CASSSPGTGIYEQYF	TGTGCCAGCAGCTCCCCCGGGACAGGGATATACGAGCAGTACTTC
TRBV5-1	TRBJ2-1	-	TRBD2	CASSLGASGYNEQFF	TGCGCCAGCAGCTTGGGAGCTAGCGGCTACAATGAGCAGTTCTTC
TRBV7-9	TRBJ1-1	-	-	CASSPRRAEAFF	TGTGCCAGCAGCCCACGGAGGGCTGAAGCTTTCTTT
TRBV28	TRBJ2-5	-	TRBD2	CASSLPLRVAGGQETQYF	TGTGCCAGCAGTCTCCCCCTTAGGGTAGCGGGAGGGCAGGAGACCCAGTACTTC
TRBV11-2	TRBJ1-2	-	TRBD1	CASSPTGAGYTF	TGTGCCAGCAGCCCGACAGGGGCCGGCTACACCTTC
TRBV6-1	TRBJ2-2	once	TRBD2	CATRTSGSIGELFF	TGTGCCACCAGGACTAGCGGGAGTATCGGGGAGCTGTTTTTT
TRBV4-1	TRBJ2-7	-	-	CASSQGEYYEQYF	TGCGCCAGCAGCCAAGGCGAATACTACGAGCAGTACTTC
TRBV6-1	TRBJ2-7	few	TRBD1	CASSVGGTGSEQYF	TGTGCCAGCAGTGTAGGGGGGACAGGGAGCGAGCAGTACTTC
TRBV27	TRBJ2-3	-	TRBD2	CASSLALAGISTDTQYF	TGTGCCAGCAGTTTAGCACTAGCGGGGATTAGCACAGATACGCAGTATTTT
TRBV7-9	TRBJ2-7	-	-	CASSSSGTHSYEQYF	TGTGCCAGCAGCTCTTCCGGGACACATTCCTACGAGCAGTACTTC
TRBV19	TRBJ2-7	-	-	CASSIGDTAYEQYF	TGTGCCAGTAGTATTGGGGACACCGCCTACGAGCAGTACTTC
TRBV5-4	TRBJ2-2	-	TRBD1	CASSSTGSANTGELFF	TGTGCCAGCAGCTCGACAGGGTCAGCGAACACCGGGGAGCTGTTTTTT
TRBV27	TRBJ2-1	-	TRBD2	CASSLAVGAGGPSEQFF	TGTGCCAGCAGTTTAGCAGTTGGAGCGGGAGGGCCTAGCGAGCAGTTCTTC
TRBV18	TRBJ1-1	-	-	CASSPIARGNLPEAFF	TGTGCCAGCTCACCAATCGCGCGGGGCAATCTTCCTGAAGCTTTCTTT
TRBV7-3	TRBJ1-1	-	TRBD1	CASSLPPLDRERSGTEAFF	TGTGCCAGCAGCTTACCCCCACTCGACAGGGAACGAAGCGGAACTGAAGCTTTCTTT
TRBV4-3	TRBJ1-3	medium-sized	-	CASSQDTGGADTIYF	TGCGCCAGCAGCCAAGATACGGGGGGCGCGGACACCATATATTTT
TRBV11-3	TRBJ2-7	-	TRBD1	CASTPSQGDEQYF	TGTGCCAGCACCCCTTCCCAGGGGGACGAGCAGTACTTC
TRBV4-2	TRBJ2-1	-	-	CASSQDPLAGYNEQFF	TGTGCCAGCAGCCAAGATCCGCTAGCTGGGTACAATGAGCAGTTCTTC